One and the same sample provided the 12 T cell receptor beta chains below, sequenced in a study of cytomegalovirus exposure and HLA in healthy donors. 13 Jbeta primers and 60 Vbeta primers were used for the PCR. Method: immunoSEQ multiplex PCR; TCRdb's copy keeps in-frame clones and lacks some. The sample lists 150,000 to 200,000 clones, 84% seen once, with 1.5% to 2.5% in the top ten. The sample taken for sequencing was PBMCs. Receptors were obtained from a man aged 18 to 29 in good health and CMV-seronegative.

V and J are TRBV7-9 and TRBJ2-2; 13 bases are a match to TRBD2. Trimming at V came to 5 bases and at J to 9 bases, leaving 9 bases not matched to a gene. The CDR3 runs 16 residues. Germline assignment: CDR1 SEHNR and CDR2 FQNEAQ (reference sequence). CDR3 amino acids: CASSPGTSGIARELFF. The CDR3 DNA follows: TGTGCCAGCAGCCCCGGGACTAGCGGGATCGCGAGGGAGCTGTTTTTT.

This chain links TRBV2 with TRBJ2-7, with D perhaps TRBD2 (5 bases). Trimming shortened V by 4 bases and J by 2 bases, and 15 bases separated the two germline ends. The CDR3 covers 15 residues. The germline V gene has CDR1 SNHLY and CDR2 FYNNEI. The CDR3 protein is CASSGTPKVAYEQYF. The DNA of the CDR3 is TGTGCCAGCAGTGGGACTCCTAAAGTGGCCTACGAGCAGTACTTC.

This chain joins TRBV27 and TRBJ1-5; D is perhaps TRBD1 (6 bases). The CDR3 length is 12 residues. In germline, CDR1 is MNHEY, CDR2 SMNVEV (reference sequence). Deletions cut 6 bases from V and 7 bases from J, with 10 bases between. The CDR3 bases are TGTGCCAGCAGGACAGGTCCCCAGCCCCAGCATTTT. It specifies CASRTGPQPQHF.

The chain is built from TRBV19 and TRBJ1-6; 8 nucleotides agree with TRBD1. The junction had 4 bases not matched to a gene; V was cut back by 5 bases and J by 7 bases. Germline V CDR1 and CDR2: LNHDA, SQIVND (reference sequence). The CDR3 covers 14 residues. The CDR3 DNA is TGTGCCAGTAGTGCACGGACAGGGAATTCACCCCTCCACTTT. Translated: CASSARTGNSPLHF. Variable domain in full (rest from reference TRBV19 and TRBJ1-6): DGGITQSPKYLFRKEGQNVTLSCEQNLNHDAMYWYRQDPGQGLRLIYYSQIVNDFQKGDIAEGYSVSREKKESFPLTVTSAQKNPTAFYLCASSARTGNSPLHFGNGTRLTVT.

This chain uses TRBV19 with TRBJ1-4; weak D call: TRBD1 (5 bases). Germline assignment: CDR1 LNHDA and CDR2 SQIVND (reference sequence). Trimming stripped 3 bases from V and 4 bases from J, with 9 bases between. The CDR3 covers 14 residues. The CDR3 DNA reads TGTGCCAGTAGTATCCAGGGTGATAATGAAAAACTGTTTTTT. Amino acid sequence: CASSIQGDNEKLFF.

The CDR3 protein is CASSFAGTAYGYTF. CDR3 nucleotides: TGTGCCAGCAGTTTCGCCGGGACAGCGTATGGCTACACCTTC. This rearrangement joins TRBV28 to TRBJ1-2; 7 bases fit TRBD1. Germline trimming cut 3 bases from V and 5 bases from J; bases unmatched to any gene: 6. The CDR3 spans 14 residues. Germline CDR1 and CDR2: MDHEN and SYDVKM.

The rearrangement links TRBV15 to TRBJ2-5; the match to TRBD1 covers 9 bases. TRBJ2-7 matches the DNA end more closely, so the J call is doubtful. The V gene's germline CDR1 is LNHNV and CDR2 YYDKDF (reference sequence). The CDR3 is 15 amino acids. The CDR3 sequence: CATSSPGTGNYEQYF. In nucleotides, the CDR3 is TGTGCCACCAGCAGCCCCGGGACAGGGAACTACGAGCAGTACTTC.

The chain carries TRBV2 and TRBJ1-2; D is unclear. This CDR3 has 11 amino acids. Trimming removed 4 bases at V and 7 bases at J, with 7 bases between. Germline V CDR1 and CDR2: SNHLY, FYNNEI. The CDR3 reads CASSGASGYTF. The CDR3 coding sequence is TGTGCCAGCAGTGGGGCGTCTGGCTACACCTTC.

V usage is TRBV2 and J usage is TRBJ1-1, with 9 positions matching TRBD1. The CDR3 runs to 15 residues. Germline CDR1 is SNHLY and CDR2 is FYNNEI. V lost 6 bases, J lost 1 base, and 6 bases stayed unmatched. The CDR3 DNA reads TGTGCCAGCAGATATACAGGGGGCTGGAACACTGAAGCTTTCTTT. Its protein is CASRYTGGWNTEAFF.

The V call is TRBV7-9, the J call TRBJ2-5; 10 positions match TRBD2. The ends lost 1 base at V and 2 bases at J; junction bases unmatched: 4. CDR3 length: 16 residues. Germline V lookup: CDR1 SEHNR, CDR2 FQNEAQ (reference sequence). Written as DNA, the CDR3 is TGTGCCAGCAGCTTAGGTCCTAGCGGGGGACAAGAGACCCAGTACTTC. Residues: CASSLGPSGGQETQYF.

The CDR3, as DNA: TGCGCCAGCAGCCCACAAGGGCGGGAGAGCAATCAGCCCCAGCATTTT. It encodes CASSPQGRESNQPQHF. This chain links TRBV4-1 with TRBJ1-5; D gene unclear. V lost 4 bases and J 1 base, leaving 14 bases between the germline ends. This CDR3 spans 16 amino acids. Germline V gives CDR1 MGHRA, CDR2 YSYEKL.

This chain uses TRBV6-5 with TRBJ2-2; TRBD2 matches 13 bases. The V gene's germline CDR1 is MNHEY and CDR2 SVGAGI. With 2 bases clipped from V and 6 bases from J, the junction kept 3 bases outside the gene matches. This CDR3 has 16 amino acids. The CDR3 nucleotides read TGTGCCAGCAGTTACGACACTAGCGGGAGGGCCGGGGAGCTGTTTTTT. Protein product: CASSYDTSGRAGELFF.